The clone carrying this T cell receptor (beta chain) has a single count. As handled by the study authors: Amplification with reference gene primers provided the estimates of nucleated cell counts. The protocol was immunoSEQ multiplex PCR, while the TCRdb copy is restricted to in-frame clones and leaves out a portion. V and J calls and clone size are as listed in that table; D and trimming were resolved from the DNA. The data hold fewer than 400,000 clones, with 87% observed a single time. Participants were aged about 18 to 90 years, lived in 20 to 30 US areas, and enrolled virtually. Before being deemed recovered, Cohort 3 donors had two negative PCRs, clearance, or symptom resolution. This sample was taken from a study of blood T cell repertoires in COVID-19. Turning to the study itself: Samples representing acute and convalescent COVID-19 were sourced from the United States, Italy and Spain.

In germline, CDR1 is MDHEN, CDR2 SYDVKM. The CDR3 has 16 residues. Losses at the gene ends were 5 bases for V and 6 bases for J; bases not matched to a gene: 8. The sample was PBMCs or T cells enriched from blood (not recorded which). The V and J genes are TRBV28 and TRBJ2-5; 14 bases agree with TRBD2. This TCR came from a woman aged 18-29 years who had recovered from COVID-19. Here the CDR3 DNA reads TGTGCCAGCAGTGCGACGGGACTAGCGGGAGCAAAGACCCAGTACTTC. Its protein product is CASSATGLAGAKTQYF.